The clone carrying this T cell receptor (beta chain) was recorded only once. What it binds is not known. Samples came from axillary lymph nodes draining the breast cancer. The sample comes from a study of breast tumors, draining lymph nodes, adjacent tissues. Findings and limits, study-wide: Data fit most tumor T cells coming from lymph node, expanding in tumor. The lymph node origin of tumor T cells was framed as consistent with a hypothesis, not demonstrated.

One entry per CDR3 protein results from TCRdb running MiXCR on the multiplex PCR reads. Altogether around 130,000 distinct CDR3 sequences are present, around 20% being singletons, with the ten largest covering around 2.2%. Trimming removed 4 bases at V and 6 bases at J, with 19 bases between. This CDR3 has 15 residues. Germline V gene lookup returns CDR1 SGHTA and CDR2 FQGNSA. The rearrangement joins TRBV7-2 to TRBJ2-7; the D call may be TRBD1 or TRBD2 (5 bases each). Source material: axillary lymph node tissue. This TCR came from a female donor with breast cancer. Some clones in this sample may be carry-over from other donors' samples. The CDR3 loop reads CASSSTGAGLVEQYF. The CDR3, as DNA: TGTGCCAGCAGCTCTACCGGGGCAGGGCTGGTCGAGCAGTACTTC.